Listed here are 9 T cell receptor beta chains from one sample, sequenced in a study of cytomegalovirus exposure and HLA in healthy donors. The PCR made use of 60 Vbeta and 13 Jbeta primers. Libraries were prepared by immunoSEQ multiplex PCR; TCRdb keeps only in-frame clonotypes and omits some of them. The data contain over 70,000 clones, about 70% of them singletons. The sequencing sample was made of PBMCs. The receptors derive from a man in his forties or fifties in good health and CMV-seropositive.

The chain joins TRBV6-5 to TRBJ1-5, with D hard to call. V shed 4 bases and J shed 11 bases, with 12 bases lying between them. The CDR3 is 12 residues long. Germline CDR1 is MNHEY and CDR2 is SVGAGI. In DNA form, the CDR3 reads TGTGCCAGCAGTTCCGGGTCTACTGCCCAGCATTTT. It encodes CASSSGSTAQHF.

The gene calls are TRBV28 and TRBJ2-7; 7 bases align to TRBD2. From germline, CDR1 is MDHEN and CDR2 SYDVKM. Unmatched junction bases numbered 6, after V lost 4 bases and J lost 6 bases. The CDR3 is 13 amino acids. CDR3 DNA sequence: TGTGCCAGCAGTTGGGCGGGAGTGCGCGAGCAGTACTTC. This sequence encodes CASSWAGVREQYF.

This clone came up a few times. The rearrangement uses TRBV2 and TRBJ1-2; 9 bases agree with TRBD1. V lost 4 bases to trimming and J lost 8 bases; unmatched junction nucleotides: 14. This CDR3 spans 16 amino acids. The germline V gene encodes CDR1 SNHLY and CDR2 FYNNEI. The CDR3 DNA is TGTGCCAGCAGTGCCGTCCCGGGACAGGGATCGGGGGGCTACACCTTC. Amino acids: CASSAVPGQGSGGYTF.

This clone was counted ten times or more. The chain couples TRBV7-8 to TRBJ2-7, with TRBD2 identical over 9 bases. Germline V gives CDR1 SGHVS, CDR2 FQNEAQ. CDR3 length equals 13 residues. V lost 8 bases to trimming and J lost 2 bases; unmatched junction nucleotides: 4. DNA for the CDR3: TGTGCCAGCGGGCTAGCGGGAACCTACGAGCAGTACTTC. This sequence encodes CASGLAGTYEQYF.

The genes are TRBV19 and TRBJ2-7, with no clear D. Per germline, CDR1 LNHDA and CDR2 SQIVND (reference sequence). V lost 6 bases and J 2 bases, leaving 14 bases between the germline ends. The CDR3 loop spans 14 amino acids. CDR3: CASSPGLEAYEQYF. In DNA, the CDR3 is TGTGCCAGTAGCCCCGGTCTAGAAGCCTACGAGCAGTACTTC.

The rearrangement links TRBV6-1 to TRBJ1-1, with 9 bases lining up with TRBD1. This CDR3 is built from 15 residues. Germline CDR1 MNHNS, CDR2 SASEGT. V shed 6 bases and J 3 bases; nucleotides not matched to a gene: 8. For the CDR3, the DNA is TGTGCCAGCAGCTCAGGGACAGGGATCGACACTGAAGCTTTCTTT. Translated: CASSSGTGIDTEAFF.

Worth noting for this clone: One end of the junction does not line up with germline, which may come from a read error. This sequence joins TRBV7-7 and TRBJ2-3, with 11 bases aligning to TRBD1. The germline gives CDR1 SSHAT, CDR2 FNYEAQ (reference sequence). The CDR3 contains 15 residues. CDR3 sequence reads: CASSRTGGPTDTQYF. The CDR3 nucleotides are TGTGCTAGCAGCAGGACAGGGGGCCCTACAGATACGCAGTATTTT. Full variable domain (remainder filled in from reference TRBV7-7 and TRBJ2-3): GAGVSQSPRYKVTKRGQDVTLRCDPISSHATLYWYQQALGQGPEFLTYFNYEAQPDKSGLPSDRFSAERPEGSISTLTIQRTEQRDSAMYRCASSRTGGPTDTQYFGPGTRLTVL.

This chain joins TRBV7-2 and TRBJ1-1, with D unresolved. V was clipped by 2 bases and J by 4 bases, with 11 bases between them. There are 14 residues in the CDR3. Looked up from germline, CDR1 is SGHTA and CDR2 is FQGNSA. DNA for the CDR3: TGTGCCAGCAGCTTATATAGCTTCGGCACTGAAGCTTTCTTT. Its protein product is CASSLYSFGTEAFF. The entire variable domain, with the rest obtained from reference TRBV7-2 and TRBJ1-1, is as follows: GAGVSQSPSNKVTEKGKDVELRCDPISGHTALYWYRQSLGQGLEFLIYFQGNSAPDKSGLPSDRFSAERTGGSVSTLTIQRTQQEDSAVYLCASSLYSFGTEAFFGQGTRLTVV.

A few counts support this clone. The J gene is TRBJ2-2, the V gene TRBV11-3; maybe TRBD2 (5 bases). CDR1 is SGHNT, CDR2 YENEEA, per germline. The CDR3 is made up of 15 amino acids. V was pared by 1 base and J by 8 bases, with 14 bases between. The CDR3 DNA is TGTGCCAGCAGCTTAGGCGGGCCGACCGTGGGGGAGCTGTTTTTT. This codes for CASSLGGPTVGELFF.